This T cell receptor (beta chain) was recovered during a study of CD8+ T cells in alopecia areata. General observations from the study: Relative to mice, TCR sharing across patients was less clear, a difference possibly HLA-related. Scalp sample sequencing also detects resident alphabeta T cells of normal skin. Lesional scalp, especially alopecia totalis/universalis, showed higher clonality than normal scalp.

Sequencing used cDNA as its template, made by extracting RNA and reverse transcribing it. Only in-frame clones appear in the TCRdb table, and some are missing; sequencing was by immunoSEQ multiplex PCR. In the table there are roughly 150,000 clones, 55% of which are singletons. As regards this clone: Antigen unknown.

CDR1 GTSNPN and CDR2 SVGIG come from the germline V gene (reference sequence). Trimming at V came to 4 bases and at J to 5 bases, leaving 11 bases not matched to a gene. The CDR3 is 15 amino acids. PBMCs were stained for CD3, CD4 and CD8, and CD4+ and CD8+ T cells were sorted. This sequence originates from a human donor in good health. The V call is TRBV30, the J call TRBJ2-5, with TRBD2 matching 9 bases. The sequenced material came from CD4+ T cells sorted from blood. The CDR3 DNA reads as TGTGCCTGGACTGGCGGGAGGGGCCAAGGGGAGACCCAGTACTTC. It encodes CAWTGGRGQGETQYF.